This entry concerns a single TCR beta chain. The antigen is not known. The repertoire was sequenced with immunoSEQ multiplex PCR; TCRdb's copy has only in-frame clones and lacks some. The repertoire holds 90,000 to 150,000 clones, roughly 91% seen once, with less than 4% in the top ten. The ends were cut back, 6 bases at V and 5 bases at J, with 10 bases in the middle. Germline CDR1 is DFQATT and CDR2 is SNEGSKA (reference sequence). The CDR3 has 11 residues. The data derive from a study of T cell responses to AZD1222 COVID-19 vaccine. Findings and caveats of the study: Spike-specific TCRs gained breadth and depth after people received two AZD1222 doses. Vaccine-associated CD4 TCRs ranged over spike, dominating at 160-218 and 743-854. No day 14 peak samples; only post-peak repertoires were characterized. A mostly white British donor set with more females was recruited, and clonal diversity was possibly underestimated.

The V gene is TRBV20-1, the J gene TRBJ1-1; D unresolved. This material consisted of peripheral blood, taken 28 days after the second AZD1222 dose. The sequence came from an adult who received the AZD1222 COVID-19 vaccine. The CDR3 reads CSANRLTEAFF. The CDR3 DNA reads TGCAGTGCCAACCGATTGACTGAAGCTTTCTTT.